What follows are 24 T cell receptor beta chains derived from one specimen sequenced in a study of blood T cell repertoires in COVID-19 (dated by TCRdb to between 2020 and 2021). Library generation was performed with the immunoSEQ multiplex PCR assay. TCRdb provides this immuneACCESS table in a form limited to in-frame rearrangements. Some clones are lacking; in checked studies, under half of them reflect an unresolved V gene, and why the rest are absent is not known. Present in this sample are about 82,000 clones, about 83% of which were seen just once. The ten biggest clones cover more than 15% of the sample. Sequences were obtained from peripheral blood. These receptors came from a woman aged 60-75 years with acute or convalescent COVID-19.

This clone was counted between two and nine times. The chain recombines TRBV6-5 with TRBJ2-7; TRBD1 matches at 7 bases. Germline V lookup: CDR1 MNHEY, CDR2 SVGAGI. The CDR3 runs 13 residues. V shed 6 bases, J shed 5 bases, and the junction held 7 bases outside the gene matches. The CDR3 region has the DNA TGTGCCAGCAGCCATTACAGGGGCGACGAGCAGTACTTC. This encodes CASSHYRGDEQYF.

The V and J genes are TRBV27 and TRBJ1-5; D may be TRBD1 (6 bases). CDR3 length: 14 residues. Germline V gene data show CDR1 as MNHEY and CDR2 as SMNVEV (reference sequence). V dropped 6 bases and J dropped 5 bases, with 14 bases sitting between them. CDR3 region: CASSQNQGYQPQHF. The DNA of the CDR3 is TGTGCCAGCAGCCAAAATCAGGGGTATCAGCCCCAGCATTTT.

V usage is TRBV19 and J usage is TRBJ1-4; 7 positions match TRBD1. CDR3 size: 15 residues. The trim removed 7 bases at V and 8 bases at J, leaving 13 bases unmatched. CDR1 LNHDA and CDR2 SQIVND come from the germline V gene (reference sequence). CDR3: CASTLRGTGPEKLFF. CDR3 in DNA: TGTGCCAGTACCCTCAGGGGGACCGGCCCCGAAAAACTGTTTTTT.

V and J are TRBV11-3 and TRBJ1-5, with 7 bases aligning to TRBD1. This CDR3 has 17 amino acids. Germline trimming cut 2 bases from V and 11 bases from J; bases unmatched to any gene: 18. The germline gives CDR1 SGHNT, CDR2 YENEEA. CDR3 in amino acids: CASSLTGPDRALRAQHF. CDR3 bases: TGTGCCAGCAGCTTAACGGGACCCGACAGGGCTCTTAGGGCCCAGCATTTT.

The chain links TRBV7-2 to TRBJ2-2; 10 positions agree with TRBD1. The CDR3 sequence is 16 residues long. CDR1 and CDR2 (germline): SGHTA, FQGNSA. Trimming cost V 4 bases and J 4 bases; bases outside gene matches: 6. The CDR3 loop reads CASSYRQGASTGELFF. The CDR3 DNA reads TGTGCCAGCAGCTACCGACAGGGGGCAAGCACCGGGGAGCTGTTTTTT.

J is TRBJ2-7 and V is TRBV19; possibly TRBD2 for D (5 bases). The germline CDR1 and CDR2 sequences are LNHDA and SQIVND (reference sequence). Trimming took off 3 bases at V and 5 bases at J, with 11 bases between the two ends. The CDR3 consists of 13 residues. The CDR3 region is CASSIMPRDEQYF. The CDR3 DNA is TGTGCCAGTAGTATCATGCCGAGGGACGAGCAGTACTTC.

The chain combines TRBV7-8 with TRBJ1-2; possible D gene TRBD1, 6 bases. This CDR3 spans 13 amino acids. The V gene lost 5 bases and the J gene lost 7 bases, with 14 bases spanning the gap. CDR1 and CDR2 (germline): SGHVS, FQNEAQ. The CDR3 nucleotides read TGTGCCAGCAGCCACGAAACAGGGCGTGGCTACACCTTC. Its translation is CASSHETGRGYTF. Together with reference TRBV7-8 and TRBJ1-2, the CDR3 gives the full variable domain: GAGVSQSPRYKVAKRGQDVALRCDPISGHVSLFWYQQALGQGPEFLTYFQNEAQLDKSGLPSDRFFAERPEGSVSTLKIQRTQQEDSAVYLCASSHETGRGYTFGSGTRLTVV.

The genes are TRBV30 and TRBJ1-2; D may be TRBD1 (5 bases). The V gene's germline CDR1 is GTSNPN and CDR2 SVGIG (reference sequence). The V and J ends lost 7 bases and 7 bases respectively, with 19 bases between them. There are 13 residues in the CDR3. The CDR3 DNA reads TGTGCCTCGGCCCCGGGTGGGGCGCTTGGCTACACCTTC. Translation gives CASAPGGALGYTF.

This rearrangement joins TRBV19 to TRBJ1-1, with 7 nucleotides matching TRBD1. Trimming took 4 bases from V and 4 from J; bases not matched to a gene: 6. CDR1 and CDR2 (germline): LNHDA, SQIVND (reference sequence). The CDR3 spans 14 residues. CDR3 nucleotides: TGTGCCAGTAGTAACGTGGCAGGGGGCACTGAAGCTTTCTTT. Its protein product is CASSNVAGGTEAFF.

In DNA form, the CDR3 reads TGTGCCTGGGGGGAGAGCTCCTATAATTCACCCCTCCACTTT. Amino acids: CAWGESSYNSPLHF. The V and J genes are TRBV30 and TRBJ1-6, with no clear D. V was trimmed by 5 bases and J by 0 bases, leaving 8 bases between them. The germline CDR1 and CDR2 sequences are GTSNPN and SVGIG (reference sequence). The CDR3 loop spans 14 amino acids.

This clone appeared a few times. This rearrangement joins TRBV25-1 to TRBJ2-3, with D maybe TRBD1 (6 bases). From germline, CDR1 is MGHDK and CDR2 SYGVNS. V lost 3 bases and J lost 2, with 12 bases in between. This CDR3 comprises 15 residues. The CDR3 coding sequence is TGTGCCAGCAGTGAGGGGGCGGATGTCACAGATACGCAGTATTTT. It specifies CASSEGADVTDTQYF. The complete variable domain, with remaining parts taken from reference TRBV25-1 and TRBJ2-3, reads EADIYQTPRYLVIGTGKKITLECSQTMGHDKMYWYQQDPGMELHLIHYSYGVNSTEKGDLSSESTVSRIRTEHFPLTLESARPSHTSQYLCASSEGADVTDTQYFGPGTRLTVL.

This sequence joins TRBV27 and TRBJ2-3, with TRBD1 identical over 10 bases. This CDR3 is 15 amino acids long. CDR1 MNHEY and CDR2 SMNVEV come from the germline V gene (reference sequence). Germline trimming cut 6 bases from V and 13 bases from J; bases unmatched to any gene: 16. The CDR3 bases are TGTGCCAGCAGCCCCGCCGGGACAGGGGCCCGGTCGGAGTATTTT. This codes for CASSPAGTGARSEYF.

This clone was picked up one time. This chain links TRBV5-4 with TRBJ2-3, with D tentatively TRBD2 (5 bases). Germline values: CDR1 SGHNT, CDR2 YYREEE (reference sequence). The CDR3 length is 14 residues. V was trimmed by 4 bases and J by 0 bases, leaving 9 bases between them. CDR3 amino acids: CASSQERSTDTQYF. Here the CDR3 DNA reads TGTGCCAGCAGCCAAGAGCGGAGCACAGATACGCAGTATTTT.

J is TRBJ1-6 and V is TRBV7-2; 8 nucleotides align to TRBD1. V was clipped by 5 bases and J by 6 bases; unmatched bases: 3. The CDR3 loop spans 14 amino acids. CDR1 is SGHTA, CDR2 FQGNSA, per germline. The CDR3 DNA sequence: TGTGCCAGCAGCCCGGGACAGGTTAATTCACCCCTCCACTTT. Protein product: CASSPGQVNSPLHF.

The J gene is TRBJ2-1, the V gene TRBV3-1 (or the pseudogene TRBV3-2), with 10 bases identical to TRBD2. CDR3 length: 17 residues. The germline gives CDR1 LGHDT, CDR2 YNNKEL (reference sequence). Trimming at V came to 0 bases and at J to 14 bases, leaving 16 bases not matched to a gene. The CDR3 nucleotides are TGTGCCAGCAGCCAAGATCGGAGTAGTAGCGGGAGGCGCCCTGAGTTCTTC. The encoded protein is CASSQDRSSSGRRPEFF.

The CDR3 sequence: CASSQVIDGYTF. The CDR3 bases are TGTGCCAGTAGTCAGGTCATCGATGGCTACACCTTC. V usage is TRBV19 and J usage is TRBJ1-2; the D is unclear. Germline V gene sequence: CDR1 LNHDA, CDR2 SQIVND (reference sequence). The CDR3 contains 12 residues. Trimming pared 5 bases from V and 6 bases from J, leaving 10 bases between.

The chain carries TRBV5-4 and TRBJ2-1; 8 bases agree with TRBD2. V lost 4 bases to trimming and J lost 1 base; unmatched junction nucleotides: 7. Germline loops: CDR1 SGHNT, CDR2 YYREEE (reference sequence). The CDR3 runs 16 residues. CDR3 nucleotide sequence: TGTGCCAGCAGCATACAAGGGACTAGTTCCTACAATGAGCAGTTCTTC. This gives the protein CASSIQGTSSYNEQFF. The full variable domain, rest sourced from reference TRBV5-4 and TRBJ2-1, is ETGVTQSPTHLIKTRGQQVTLRCSSQSGHNTVSWYQQALGQGPQFIFQYYREEENGRGNFPPRFSGLQFPNYSSELNVNALELDDSALYLCASSIQGTSSYNEQFFGPGTRLTVL.

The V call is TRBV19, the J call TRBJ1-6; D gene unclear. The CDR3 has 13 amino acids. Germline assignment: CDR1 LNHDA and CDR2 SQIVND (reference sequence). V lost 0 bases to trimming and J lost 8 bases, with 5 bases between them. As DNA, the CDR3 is TGTGCCAGTAGTATAGATCCGGATTCACCCCTCCACTTT. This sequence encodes CASSIDPDSPLHF.

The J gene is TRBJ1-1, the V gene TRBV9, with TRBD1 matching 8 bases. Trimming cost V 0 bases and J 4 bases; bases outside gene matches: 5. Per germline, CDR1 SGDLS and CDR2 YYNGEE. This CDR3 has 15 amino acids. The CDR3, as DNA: TGTGCCAGCAGCGTAGCGCAGGGGGCGAGCACTGAAGCTTTCTTT. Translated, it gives CASSVAQGASTEAFF.

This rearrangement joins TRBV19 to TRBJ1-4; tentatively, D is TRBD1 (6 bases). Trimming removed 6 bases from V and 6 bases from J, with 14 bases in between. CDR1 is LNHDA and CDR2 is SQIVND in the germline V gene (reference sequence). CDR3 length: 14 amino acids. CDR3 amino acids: CASRLRGGDEKLFF. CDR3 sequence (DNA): TGTGCCAGTAGACTCAGGGGAGGGGATGAAAAACTGTTTTTT. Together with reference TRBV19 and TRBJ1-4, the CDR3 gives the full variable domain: DGGITQSPKYLFRKEGQNVTLSCEQNLNHDAMYWYRQDPGQGLRLIYYSQIVNDFQKGDIAEGYSVSREKKESFPLTVTSAQKNPTAFYLCASRLRGGDEKLFFGSGTQLSVL.

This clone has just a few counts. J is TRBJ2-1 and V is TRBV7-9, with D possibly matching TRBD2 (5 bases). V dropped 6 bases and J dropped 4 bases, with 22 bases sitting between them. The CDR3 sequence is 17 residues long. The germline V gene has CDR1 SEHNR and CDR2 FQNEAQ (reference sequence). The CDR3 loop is CASSRYAGGPKYNEQFF. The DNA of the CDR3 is TGTGCCAGCAGTAGGTATGCGGGTGGTCCCAAATACAATGAGCAGTTCTTC.

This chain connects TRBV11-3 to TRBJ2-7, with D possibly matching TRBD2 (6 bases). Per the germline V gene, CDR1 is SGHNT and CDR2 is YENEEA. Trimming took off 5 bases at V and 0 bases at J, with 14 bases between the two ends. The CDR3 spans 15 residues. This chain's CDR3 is CASSVSGPSSYEQYF. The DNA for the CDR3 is TGTGCCAGCAGCGTTAGCGGCCCCAGCTCCTACGAGCAGTACTTC.

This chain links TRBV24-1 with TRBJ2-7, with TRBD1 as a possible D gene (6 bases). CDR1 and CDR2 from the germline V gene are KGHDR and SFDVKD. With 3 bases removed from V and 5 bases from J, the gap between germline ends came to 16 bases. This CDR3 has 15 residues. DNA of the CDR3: TGTGCCACCAGTGATGGGGTCAGGGGTGGGAACGAGCAGTACTTC. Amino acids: CATSDGVRGGNEQYF.

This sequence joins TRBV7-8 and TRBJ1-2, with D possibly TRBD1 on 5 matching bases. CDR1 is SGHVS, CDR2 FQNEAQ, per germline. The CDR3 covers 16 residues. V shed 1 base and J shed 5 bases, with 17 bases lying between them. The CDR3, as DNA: TGTGCCAGCAGCTTAGAGGCAGGGCCCGCACGGTATGGCTACACCTTC. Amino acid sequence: CASSLEAGPARYGYTF.